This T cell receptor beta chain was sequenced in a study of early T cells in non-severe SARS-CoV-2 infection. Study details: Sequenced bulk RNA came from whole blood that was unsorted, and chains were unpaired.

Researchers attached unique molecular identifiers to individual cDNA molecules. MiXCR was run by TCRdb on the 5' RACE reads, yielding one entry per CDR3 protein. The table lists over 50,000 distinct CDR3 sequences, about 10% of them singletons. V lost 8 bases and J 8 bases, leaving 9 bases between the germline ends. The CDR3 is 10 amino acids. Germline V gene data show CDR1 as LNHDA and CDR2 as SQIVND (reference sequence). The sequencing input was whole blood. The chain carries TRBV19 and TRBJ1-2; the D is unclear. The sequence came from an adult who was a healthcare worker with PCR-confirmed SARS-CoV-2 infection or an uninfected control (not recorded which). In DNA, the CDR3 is TGTGCCAGTGGCGGGTACGGCTACACCTTC. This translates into CASGGYGYTF.